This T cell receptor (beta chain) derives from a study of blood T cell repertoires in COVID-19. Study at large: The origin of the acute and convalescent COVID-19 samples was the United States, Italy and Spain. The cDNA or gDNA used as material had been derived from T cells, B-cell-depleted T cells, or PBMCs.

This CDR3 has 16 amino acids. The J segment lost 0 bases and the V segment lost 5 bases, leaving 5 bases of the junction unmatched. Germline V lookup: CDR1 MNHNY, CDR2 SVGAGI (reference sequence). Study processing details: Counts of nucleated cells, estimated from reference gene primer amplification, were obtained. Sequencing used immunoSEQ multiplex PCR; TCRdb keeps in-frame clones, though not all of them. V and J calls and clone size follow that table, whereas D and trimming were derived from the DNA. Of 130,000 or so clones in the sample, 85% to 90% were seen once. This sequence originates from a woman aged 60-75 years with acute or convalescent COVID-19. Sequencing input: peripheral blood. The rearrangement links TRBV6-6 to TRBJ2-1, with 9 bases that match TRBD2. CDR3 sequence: CASSRLADRSYNEQFF. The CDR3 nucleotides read TGTGCCAGCAGTAGACTAGCGGACCGCTCCTACAATGAGCAGTTCTTC.